The rows below give T cell receptor beta chains drawn from one sample of a study of blood T cell repertoires in COVID-19. Libraries were prepared by immunoSEQ multiplex PCR; TCRdb keeps only in-frame clonotypes and omits some of them. The table has 130,000 to 150,000 clones, around 84% seen once. What was sequenced was peripheral blood. These receptors all stem from a human donor with acute or convalescent COVID-19. The donor label of this sample is uncertain. Both conserved end residues are trimmed from each CDR3. Each record gives: CDR3 protein, J gene, CDR3 length, V gene.

CDR3: ASSRTGGGGTDTQY
J: TRBJ2-3
length: 14
V: TRBV4-2

CDR3: ASILGQGGTGELF
J: TRBJ2-2
length: 13
V: TRBV28

CDR3: ATQMNTEAF
J: TRBJ1-1
length: 9
V: TRBV24-1

CDR3: ASSVDNRGLSTDTQY
J: TRBJ2-3
length: 15
V: TRBV9

CDR3: ASSIDLLGLAITYNEQF
J: TRBJ2-1
length: 17
V: TRBV19

CDR3: ASRSGRMSLDTQY
J: TRBJ2-3
length: 13
V: TRBV6-5

CDR3: ATAQGSEAF
J: TRBJ1-1
length: 9
V: TRBV24-1

CDR3: ASSWTGVRAQH
J: TRBJ1-5
length: 11
V: TRBV6-2/TRBV6-3

CDR3: ASSQGTGKGSGANVLT
J: TRBJ2-6
length: 16
V: TRBV4-3

CDR3: ASSQDPASGQF
J: TRBJ2-1
length: 11
V: TRBV3-1/TRBV3-2

CDR3: ASSQNAGDRTDTQY
J: TRBJ2-3
length: 14
V: TRBV4-2

CDR3: ASYRAPSGRLF
J: TRBJ2-2
length: 11
V: TRBV6-5

CDR3: ASSSGQMNTEAF
J: TRBJ1-1
length: 12
V: TRBV7-3

CDR3: ASSQSQASNYGYT
J: TRBJ1-2
length: 13
V: TRBV16

CDR3: ASSTSPGEAF
J: TRBJ1-1
length: 10
V: TRBV7-2

CDR3: ASSQDLGGYEQY
J: TRBJ2-7
length: 12
V: TRBV14

CDR3: ASSLWFGSTYGYT
J: TRBJ1-2
length: 13
V: TRBV7-2

CDR3: AWAGDGIYGYT
J: TRBJ1-2
length: 11
V: TRBV30

CDR3: ASSSQGFETLIGQPQH
J: TRBJ1-5
length: 16
V: TRBV6-2/TRBV6-3

CDR3: ARSLVGRAGNEQF
J: TRBJ2-1
length: 13
V: TRBV5-3

CDR3: ASSVQGARTGELF
J: TRBJ2-2
length: 13
V: TRBV9

CDR3: ASSPLDRFRSNYGYT
J: TRBJ1-2
length: 15
V: TRBV18

CDR3: AWSRTGGLPSNQPQH
J: TRBJ1-5
length: 15
V: TRBV30

CDR3: AWSVGGGAAKNIQY
J: TRBJ2-4
length: 14
V: TRBV30

CDR3: ASSLLGDTEAF
J: TRBJ1-1
length: 11
V: TRBV5-1

CDR3: ASERSGRSYNEQF
J: TRBJ2-1
length: 13
V: TRBV27

CDR3: ATPAAGTGLTYEQY
J: TRBJ2-7
length: 14
V: TRBV3-1/TRBV3-2

CDR3: ASSKQQGDGEKLF
J: TRBJ1-4
length: 13
V: TRBV5-4

CDR3: ASSPRDEQY
J: TRBJ2-7
length: 9
V: TRBV18

CDR3: ASSLGGQSNEQF
J: TRBJ2-1
length: 12
V: TRBV5-4

CDR3: ASSQSRQVGGYGYT
J: TRBJ1-2
length: 14
V: TRBV18

CDR3: ASSPTGPPGDQPQH
J: TRBJ1-5
length: 14
V: TRBV18

CDR3: ASSVGGHWETQY
J: TRBJ2-5
length: 12
V: TRBV9

CDR3: ASSPWWQGNNEQF
J: TRBJ2-1
length: 13
V: TRBV6-5

CDR3: ASSISGTGENTIY
J: TRBJ1-3
length: 13
V: TRBV19

CDR3: ASSLESYSYNEQF
J: TRBJ2-1
length: 13
V: TRBV5-1

CDR3: ASSTGTFMF
J: TRBJ1-4
length: 9
V: TRBV6-5